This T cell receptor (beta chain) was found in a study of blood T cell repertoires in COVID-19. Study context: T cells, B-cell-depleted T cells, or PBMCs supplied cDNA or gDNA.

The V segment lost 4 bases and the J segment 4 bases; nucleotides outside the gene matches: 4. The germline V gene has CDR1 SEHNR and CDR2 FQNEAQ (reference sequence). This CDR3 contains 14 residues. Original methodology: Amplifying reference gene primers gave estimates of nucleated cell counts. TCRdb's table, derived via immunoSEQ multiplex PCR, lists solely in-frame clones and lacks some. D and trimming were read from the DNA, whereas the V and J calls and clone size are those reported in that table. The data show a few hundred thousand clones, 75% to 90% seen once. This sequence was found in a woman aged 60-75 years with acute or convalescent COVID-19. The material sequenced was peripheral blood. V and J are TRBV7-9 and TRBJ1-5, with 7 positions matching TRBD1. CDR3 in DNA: TGTGCCAGCAGCTCGTGGGGACAGAATCAGCCCCAGCATTTT. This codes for CASSSWGQNQPQHF.